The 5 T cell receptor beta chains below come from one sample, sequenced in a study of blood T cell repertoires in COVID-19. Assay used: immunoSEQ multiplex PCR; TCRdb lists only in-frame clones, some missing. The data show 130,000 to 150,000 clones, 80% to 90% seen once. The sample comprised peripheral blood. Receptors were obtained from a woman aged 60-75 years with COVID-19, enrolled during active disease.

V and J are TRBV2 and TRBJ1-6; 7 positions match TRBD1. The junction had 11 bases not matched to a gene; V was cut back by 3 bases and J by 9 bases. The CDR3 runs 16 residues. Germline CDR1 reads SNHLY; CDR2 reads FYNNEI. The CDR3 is CASSDQTTGLGSPLHF. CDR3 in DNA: TGTGCCAGCAGTGATCAAACGACAGGGTTGGGTTCACCCCTCCACTTT.

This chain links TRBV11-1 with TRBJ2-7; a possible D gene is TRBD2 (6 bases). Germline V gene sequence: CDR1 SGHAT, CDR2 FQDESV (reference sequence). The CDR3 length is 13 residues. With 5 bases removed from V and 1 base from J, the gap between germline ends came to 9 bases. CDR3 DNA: TGTGCCAGCAGCCCGGGGGAGTCCTACGAGCAGTACTTC. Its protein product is CASSPGESYEQYF.

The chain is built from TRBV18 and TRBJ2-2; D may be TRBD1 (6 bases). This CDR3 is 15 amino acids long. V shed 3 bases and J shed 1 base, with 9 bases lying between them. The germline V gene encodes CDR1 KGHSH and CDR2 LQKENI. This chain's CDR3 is CASSPGHLNTGELFF. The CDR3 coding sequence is TGTGCCAGCTCACCGGGACACCTGAACACCGGGGAGCTGTTTTTT.

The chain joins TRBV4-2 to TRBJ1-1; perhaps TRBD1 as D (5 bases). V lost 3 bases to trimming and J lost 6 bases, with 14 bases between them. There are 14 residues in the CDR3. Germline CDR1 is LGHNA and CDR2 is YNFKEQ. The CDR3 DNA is TGTGCCAGCAGCCAGATTCGGCGGGGGGCTGAAGCTTTCTTT. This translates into CASSQIRRGAEAFF.

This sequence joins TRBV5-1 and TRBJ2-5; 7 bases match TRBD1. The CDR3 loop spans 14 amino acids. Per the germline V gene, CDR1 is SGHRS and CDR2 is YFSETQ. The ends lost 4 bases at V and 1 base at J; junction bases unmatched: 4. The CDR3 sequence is CASSMGDSQETQYF. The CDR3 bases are TGCGCCAGCAGCATGGGGGACAGCCAAGAGACCCAGTACTTC.